This TCR beta chain was sequenced for a study of cytomegalovirus exposure and HLA in healthy donors. CDR3 length: 17 amino acids. Germline V gene sequence: CDR1 MDHEN, CDR2 SYDVKM. Trimming removed 6 bases from V and 4 bases from J; junction bases left unmatched: 17. PCR amplification relied on 60 Vbeta primers (plus 13 Jbeta primers). The table came from immunoSEQ multiplex PCR; TCRdb's copy has only in-frame clones and leaves some out. This table has about 150,000 clones, around 79% appearing once. Sequencing input: PBMCs. This clonotype originated in a human donor in good health. The chain combines TRBV28 with TRBJ1-1; 7 bases match TRBD1. In DNA form, the CDR3 reads TGTGCCAGCAGCCTCCCCCTCACAGGGGTGGATGGCACTGAAGCTTTCTTT. This sequence encodes CASSLPLTGVDGTEAFF.